This TCR beta chain came from a study of T cell changes during pregnancy in multiple sclerosis. Germline CDR1 and CDR2: LNHDA and SQIVND (reference sequence). This CDR3 has 13 amino acids. Losses at the gene ends were 9 bases for V and 4 bases for J; bases not matched to a gene: 6. Some clones are missing from TCRdb's copy, which holds only in-frame ones; the method was immunoSEQ multiplex PCR. The data hold approximately 24,000 clones, with about 87% observed a single time. The sequence derives from a female donor in good health, enrolled as a control in a pregnancy study. Sequenced here: CD4+ T cells from peripheral blood mononuclear cells, sampled in the second trimester of pregnancy. The chain has TRBV19 and TRBJ1-1; 9 bases align to TRBD1. The CDR3 DNA reads TGTGCCAGCTTTGGACAGGGGTTCACTGAAGCTTTCTTT. It specifies CASFGQGFTEAFF.